This T cell receptor beta chain was captured in a study of cytomegalovirus exposure and HLA in healthy donors. Overall study findings and caveats: Most TCR sequences were uncommon, yet certain public TCRs appeared in many donors. First-cohort TCR clusters were later found to tend to co-occur in the 90 to 150 validation repertoires.

Germline V lookup: CDR1 LGHNA, CDR2 YSLEER. The CDR3 consists of 16 residues. V lost 3 bases to trimming and J lost 0 bases; unmatched junction nucleotides: 2. Note on this clone: Its antigen is still unknown.

The assay was immunoSEQ multiplex PCR, and TCRdb's table has in-frame clones only and misses some. The table shows about 160,000 clones, with about 95% occurring only once. The donors formed part of the approximately 120-subject validation cohort, distinct from the roughly 700-subject first cohort. The chain couples TRBV4-3 to TRBJ2-2; 9 bases line up with TRBD1. Source material: PBMCs. The clonotype comes from a woman younger than 30 in good health and CMV-seronegative. The CDR3 DNA reads TGCGCCAGCAGCCAGGGGACAGGGCCGAACACCGGGGAGCTGTTTTTT. Residues: CASSQGTGPNTGELFF.